In its sample, the clone carrying this TCR beta chain was seen once. The sample comes from a study of blood T cell repertoires in COVID-19. Across the study: COVID-19 samples from acute and convalescent phases originated in the United States, Italy and Spain. T cells, B-cell-depleted T cells, or PBMCs provided the cDNA or gDNA that served as material.

Germline CDR1 and CDR2: SGHRS and YFSETQ. After removal of 1 base from V and 4 bases from J, the junction contained 0 bases not matched to a gene. The CDR3 length is 14 residues. Profiling relied on immunoSEQ multiplex PCR, and the TCRdb table lists in-frame clones only, not all of them. The sample has about 55,000 clones; roughly 85% are singletons. Sequenced: peripheral blood. The clonotype comes from a human donor in a cohort sampled during active COVID-19. This chain links TRBV5-1 with TRBJ2-5; 11 bases align to TRBD2. The CDR3 sequence: CASSLTSGRETQYF. DNA for the CDR3: TGCGCCAGCAGCTTGACTAGCGGGAGAGAGACCCAGTACTTC.